A selection of T cell receptor beta chains follows, all from one sample in a study of shared clonotypes between healthy human individuals. The data were produced by immunoSEQ multiplex PCR, yet TCRdb's version contains in-frame clones alone and is incomplete. The table has about 2.4 million clones, around 90% seen once. Sequencing used naive CD4+ T cells sorted from blood. The receptor source for this set is a man aged 18 to 30 in good health. The CDR3 runs from the conserved cysteine through the conserved F or W. The D gene is left open where the match is weak. A row's size may be missing; if present it is once, few, many or a size class.

V gene	D gene	clone size	J gene	CDR3 protein	CDR3 DNA
TRBV11-3	TRBD1	NA	TRBJ1-1	CASSFDRGTEAFF	TGTGCCAGCAGCTTTGACAGGGGAACTGAAGCTTTCTTT
TRBV7-2	NA	NA	TRBJ1-1	CASSYRVNTEAFF	TGTGCCAGCAGTTACAGGGTGAACACTGAAGCTTTCTTT
TRBV10-3	NA	NA	TRBJ2-5	CAIRDSGGVETQYF	TGTGCCATCCGGGACTCCGGTGGAGTGGAGACCCAGTACTTC
TRBV2	NA	few	TRBJ1-6	CASRPSRDSPLHF	TGTGCCAGCAGGCCCAGTAGAGATTCACCCCTCCACTTT
TRBV6-1	TRBD1	few	TRBJ1-3	CASSADRAGNTIYF	TGTGCCAGCAGTGCGGACAGGGCTGGAAACACCATATATTTT
TRBV2	NA	NA	TRBJ2-3	CASRLARAQYF	TGTGCCAGCAGGCTGGCTCGTGCGCAGTATTTT
TRBV11-2	NA	NA	TRBJ1-2	CASSLLRTGYTF	TGTGCCAGCAGCTTACTACGAACTGGCTACACCTTC
TRBV28	TRBD2	NA	TRBJ2-1	CAGRSGGTYNEQFF	TGTGCCGGAAGAAGCGGGGGAACCTACAATGAGCAGTTCTTC
TRBV5-1	NA	NA	TRBJ1-1	CASSLHPGLEAFF	TGCGCCAGCAGCTTGCATCCCGGGTTGGAAGCTTTCTTT
TRBV7-9	TRBD1	NA	TRBJ1-1	CASSLGQAYTEAFF	TGTGCCAGCAGCCTGGGACAGGCATACACTGAAGCTTTCTTT
TRBV6-5	TRBD1	once	TRBJ2-7	CASRRDRAYEQYF	TGTGCCAGCAGACGGGACAGAGCCTACGAGCAGTACTTC
TRBV18	NA	once	TRBJ2-5	CASSPEGETQYF	TGTGCCAGCTCACCAGAGGGAGAGACCCAGTACTTC
TRBV18	TRBD2	NA	TRBJ2-1	CASSPREALNNEQFF	TGTGCCAGCTCACCGCGGGAGGCCCTAAACAATGAGCAGTTCTTC
TRBV5-4	NA	NA	TRBJ2-5	CASSLGRALQETQYF	TGTGCCAGCAGCTTGGGGCGGGCGCTCCAAGAGACCCAGTACTTC
TRBV11-2	NA	NA	TRBJ2-7	CASSLASIVSYEQYF	TGTGCCAGCAGCTTGGCGTCGATCGTCTCCTACGAGCAGTACTTC
TRBV9	NA	NA	TRBJ1-6	CASSVADSSSSYNSPLHF	TGTGCCAGCAGCGTAGCTGACAGTTCGTCCTCCTATAATTCACCCCTCCACTTT
TRBV14	TRBD1	NA	TRBJ1-1	CASSQAPTGGTEAFF	TGTGCCAGCAGCCAAGCCCCGACAGGGGGTACTGAAGCTTTCTTT
TRBV27	TRBD2	NA	TRBJ2-7	CASSLSGGSYEQYF	TGTGCCAGCAGTTTAAGCGGGGGCTCCTACGAGCAGTACTTC
TRBV5-1	NA	NA	TRBJ2-7	CASSFSLAHEQYF	TGCGCCAGCAGCTTTTCTTTGGCCCACGAGCAGTACTTC
TRBV19	NA	NA	TRBJ2-5	CASSIDLARETQYF	TGTGCCAGTAGTATCGACTTGGCCAGGGAGACCCAGTACTTC
TRBV6-6	TRBD1	NA	TRBJ1-2	CASSETGSGYTF	TGTGCCAGCAGCGAGACAGGGTCTGGCTACACCTTC
TRBV10-3	TRBD1	NA	TRBJ2-3	CAIAGSWGQSTDTQYF	TGTGCCATCGCGGGTTCTTGGGGACAGAGCACAGATACGCAGTATTTT